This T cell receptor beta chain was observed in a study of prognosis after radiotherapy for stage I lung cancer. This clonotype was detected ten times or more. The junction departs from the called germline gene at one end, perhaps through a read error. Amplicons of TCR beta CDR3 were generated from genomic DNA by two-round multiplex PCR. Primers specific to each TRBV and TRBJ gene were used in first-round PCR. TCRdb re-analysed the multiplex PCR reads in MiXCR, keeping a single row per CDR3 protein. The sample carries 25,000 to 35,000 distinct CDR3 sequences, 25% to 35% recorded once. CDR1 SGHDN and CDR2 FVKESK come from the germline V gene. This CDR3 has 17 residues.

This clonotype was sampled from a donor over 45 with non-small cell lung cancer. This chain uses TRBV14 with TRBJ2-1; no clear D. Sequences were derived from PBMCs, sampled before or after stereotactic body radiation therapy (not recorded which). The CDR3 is CASSLLGSPVVYNEQSF. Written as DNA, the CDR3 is TGTGCCAGCAGCCTCTTAGGGTCTCCAGTGGTATACAATGAGCAGTCCTTC.